Below, one TCR beta chain is given with its context. The sample is drawn from a study of blood T cell repertoires in COVID-19. Overall study context: COVID-19 samples collected from the United States, Italy and Spain covered acute and convalescent phases.

Sequencing used immunoSEQ multiplex PCR; TCRdb keeps in-frame clones, though not all of them. The data contain around 250,000 clones, more than 80% of them singletons. Unmatched junction bases numbered 7, after V lost 5 bases and J lost 0 bases. CDR1 is LNHDA, CDR2 SQIVND, per germline (reference sequence). The CDR3 extends over 16 amino acids. The chain recombines TRBV19 with TRBJ1-3, with TRBD1 identical over 7 bases. The receptor was derived from a woman between 25 and 40 years old with acute COVID-19. The sequenced sample was PBMCs or T cells enriched from blood (not recorded which). The CDR3 DNA reads TGTGCCAGTAGTGCCCCGACAGGGTCCTCTGGAAACACCATATATTTT. Translated: CASSAPTGSSGNTIYF.